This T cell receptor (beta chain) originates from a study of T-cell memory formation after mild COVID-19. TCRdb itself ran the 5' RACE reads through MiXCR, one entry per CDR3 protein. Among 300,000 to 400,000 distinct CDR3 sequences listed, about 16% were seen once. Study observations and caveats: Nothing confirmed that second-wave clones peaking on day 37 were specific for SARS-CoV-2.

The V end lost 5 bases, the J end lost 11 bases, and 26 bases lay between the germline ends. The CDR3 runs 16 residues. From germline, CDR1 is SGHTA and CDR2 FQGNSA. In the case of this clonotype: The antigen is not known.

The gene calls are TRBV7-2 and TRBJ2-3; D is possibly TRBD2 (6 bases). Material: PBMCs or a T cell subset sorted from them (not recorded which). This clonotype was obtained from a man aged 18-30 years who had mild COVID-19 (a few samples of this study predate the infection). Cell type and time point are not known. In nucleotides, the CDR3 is TGTGCCAGCAGCCCAGGAGGGACCTACCCTTGGGTTGGGCAGTATTTT. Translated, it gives CASSPGGTYPWVGQYF.